Listed below are T cell receptor beta chains from one sample, sequenced in a study of OX40 agonist ivuxolimab in advanced cancers. Assay used: immunoSEQ multiplex PCR; TCRdb lists only in-frame clones, some missing. The sample shows tens of thousands of clones, approximately 94% of them seen only once. The sample consisted of CD4+ or CD8+ T cells sorted from blood, taken in a trial of the OX40 agonist ivuxolimab. Every receptor here comes from an adult with an advanced solid tumor such as melanoma, head and neck, liver or kidney cancer. Each CDR3 is given with its conserved first and last residue. The order of the fields is D gene, V gene, J gene, CDR3 length, CDR3 protein. A D gene is named only where the DNA matches it firmly.

D: -
V: TRBV2
J: TRBJ1-4
length: 11
CDR3: CAIDEGEKLFF

D: -
V: TRBV14
J: TRBJ2-7
length: 14
CDR3: CASSLRTETYEQYF

D: TRBD2
V: TRBV20-1
J: TRBJ2-7
length: 11
CDR3: CSAQAGDEQYF

D: -
V: TRBV11-2
J: TRBJ2-1
length: 13
CDR3: CASSLALNNEQFF

D: -
V: TRBV27
J: TRBJ2-2
length: 14
CDR3: CASSFTSYTGELFF

D: -
V: TRBV5-1
J: TRBJ2-7
length: 14
CDR3: CASSLDRRGYEQYF

D: -
V: TRBV28
J: TRBJ2-4
length: 14
CDR3: CASSFRGLENIQYF

D: TRBD2
V: TRBV28
J: TRBJ2-7
length: 16
CDR3: CASSSGTSGYSYEQYF

D: TRBD1
V: TRBV19
J: TRBJ1-1
length: 15
CDR3: CASSPETGGGTEAFF

D: -
V: TRBV13
J: TRBJ2-7
length: 12
CDR3: CASSYNSYEQYF

D: -
V: TRBV9
J: TRBJ2-5
length: 12
CDR3: CASSGLSESQYF

D: TRBD1
V: TRBV13
J: TRBJ2-1
length: 16
CDR3: CASSGRDRVSYNEQFF

D: -
V: TRBV2
J: TRBJ2-2
length: 16
CDR3: CASSGPGQNHTGELFF